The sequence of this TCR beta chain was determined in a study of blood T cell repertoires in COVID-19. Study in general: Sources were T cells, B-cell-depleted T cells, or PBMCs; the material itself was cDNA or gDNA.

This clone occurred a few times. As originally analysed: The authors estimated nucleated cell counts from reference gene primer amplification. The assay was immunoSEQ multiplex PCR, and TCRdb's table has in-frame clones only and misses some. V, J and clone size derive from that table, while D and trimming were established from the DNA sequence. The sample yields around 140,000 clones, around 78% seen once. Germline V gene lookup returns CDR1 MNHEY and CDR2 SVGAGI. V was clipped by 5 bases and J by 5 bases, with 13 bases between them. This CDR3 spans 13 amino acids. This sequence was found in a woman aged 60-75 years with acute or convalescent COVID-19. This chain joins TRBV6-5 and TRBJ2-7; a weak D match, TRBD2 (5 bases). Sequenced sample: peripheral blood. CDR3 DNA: TGTGCCAGCAGTACCGGGATAGGAAACGAGCAGTACTTC. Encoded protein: CASSTGIGNEQYF.